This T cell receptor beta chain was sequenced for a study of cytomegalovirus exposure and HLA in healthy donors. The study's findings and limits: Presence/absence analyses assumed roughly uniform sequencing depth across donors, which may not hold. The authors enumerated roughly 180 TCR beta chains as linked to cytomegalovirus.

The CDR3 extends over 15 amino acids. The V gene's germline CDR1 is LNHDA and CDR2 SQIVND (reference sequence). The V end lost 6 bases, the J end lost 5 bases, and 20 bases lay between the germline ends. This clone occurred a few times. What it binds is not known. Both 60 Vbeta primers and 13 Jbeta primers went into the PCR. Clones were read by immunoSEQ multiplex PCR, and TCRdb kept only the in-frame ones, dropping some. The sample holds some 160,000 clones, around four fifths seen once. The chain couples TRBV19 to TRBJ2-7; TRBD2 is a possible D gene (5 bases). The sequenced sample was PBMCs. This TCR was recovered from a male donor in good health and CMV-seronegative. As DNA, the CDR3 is TGTGCCAGTAGCGAAACCGGGGTATCCAAGGACGAGCAGTACTTC. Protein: CASSETGVSKDEQYF. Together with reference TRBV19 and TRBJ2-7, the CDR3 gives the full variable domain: DGGITQSPKYLFRKEGQNVTLSCEQNLNHDAMYWYRQDPGQGLRLIYYSQIVNDFQKGDIAEGYSVSREKKESFPLTVTSAQKNPTAFYLCASSETGVSKDEQYFGPGTRLTVT.